Reported below is one TCR beta chain. The sample belongs to a study of patients and donors after allogeneic stem cell transplantation. TCRdb ran MiXCR on the RT-PCR reads and lists one entry per CDR3 protein. The sample shows about 960,000 distinct CDR3 sequences, about 20% of them seen only once. This CDR3 contains 17 residues. Trimming took off 4 bases at V and 1 base at J, with 18 bases between the two ends. Germline V gene data show CDR1 as SGHDT and CDR2 as YYEEEE. Specimen: blood, either unsorted or a sorted T cell fraction (not recorded which). The clonotype originates from a human donor who was either an allogeneic HSCT recipient or a stem cell or donor lymphocyte infusion donor (not recorded which). It is not recorded whose cells these are; they may come from a transplant donor. The chain combines TRBV5-6 with TRBJ2-1; D call uncertain. CDR3 nucleotide sequence: TGTGCCAGCAGCGGTGGCCGGATGATTCTATCCTACAATGAGCAGTTCTTC. Its translation is CASSGGRMILSYNEQFF.